Listed below are T cell receptor beta chains from one sample, sequenced in a study of T cell responses to AZD1222 COVID-19 vaccine. This table comes from immunoSEQ multiplex PCR, and its TCRdb copy is limited to in-frame clones, with some not included. The sample lists about 130,000 clones; over 90% were seen once. Sequencing was performed on peripheral blood, taken on day 0 of AZD1222 vaccination. These receptors all come from an adult in good health. Both conserved end residues are part of each CDR3. A D gene is named only where the DNA matches it firmly. The size field is filled for only some rows; it gives once, few, many or a size class.

len	abundance	v_gene	j_gene	d_gene	CDR3nt	CDR3aa
17	-	TRBV10-1	TRBJ1-4	-	TGCGCCAGCAGTGAGTCGAGGAGGGATGCAACTAATGAAAAACTGTTTTTT	CASSESRRDATNEKLFF
16	few	TRBV10-3	TRBJ2-1	-	TGTGCCATCAGCTCTAGGGTGCAGGGGGGAAACAATGAGCAGTTCTTC	CAISSRVQGGNNEQFF
13	-	TRBV2	TRBJ1-6	TRBD1	TGTGCCAGCACCGACAGGGTACATTCACCCCTCCACTTT	CASTDRVHSPLHF
14	-	TRBV28	TRBJ2-5	-	TGTGCCAGCAGTTTGTCGGGGGAGACGGAGACCCAGTACTTC	CASSLSGETETQYF
15	-	TRBV19	TRBJ1-5	-	TGTGCCAGTAGGGCACCTTTCTTGAGCAATCAGCCCCAGCATTTT	CASRAPFLSNQPQHF
13	-	TRBV12-3/TRBV12-4	TRBJ2-2	-	TGTGCCAGCAGGGGCCTTAAGTCCGGGGAGCTGTTTTTT	CASRGLKSGELFF
14	-	TRBV19	TRBJ1-1	-	TGTGCCAGTAGTATATACGACCTGAACACTGAAGCTTTCTTT	CASSIYDLNTEAFF
15	-	TRBV6-5	TRBJ2-2	-	TGTGCCAGCAGTACCTCGACAGGGGAGGGCGGGGAGCTGTTTTTT	CASSTSTGEGGELFF
13	-	TRBV20-1	TRBJ1-2	-	TGCAGTGCTACTGACAGTACTAACTATGGCTACACCTTC	CSATDSTNYGYTF
15	-	TRBV27	TRBJ2-2	TRBD2	TGTGCCAGCAACGACGGGACTAGTCTCACCGGGGAGCTGTTTTTT	CASNDGTSLTGELFF
15	-	TRBV19	TRBJ1-3	TRBD1	TGTGCCAGTAGTAACCGGGACAGCAATGGAAACACCATATATTTT	CASSNRDSNGNTIYF
14	-	TRBV2	TRBJ1-2	-	TGTGCCAGCAGTGATGAGACATACACTTATGGCTACACCTTC	CASSDETYTYGYTF
13	-	TRBV11-2	TRBJ2-5	TRBD1	TGTGCCAGCAGCTATCGACAGGGGGAGACCCAGTACTTC	CASSYRQGETQYF
16	-	TRBV6-5	TRBJ1-1	-	TGTGCCAGCAGTTACTTGCCCCCGGGTCAGGGGACTGAAGCTTTCTTT	CASSYLPPGQGTEAFF
14	-	TRBV5-5	TRBJ2-7	-	TGTGCCAGCAGCTTGGACATCTATTCCTACGAGCAGTACTTC	CASSLDIYSYEQYF
17	-	TRBV4-2	TRBJ1-3	-	TGTGCCAGCAGCCAGGAACAGGGTTACGCCGCTGGAAACACCATATATTTT	CASSQEQGYAAGNTIYF
15	-	TRBV12-5	TRBJ1-4	-	TGTGCTAGTGGTCCAGAAACAGGGAGAGGTGAAAAACTGTTTTTT	CASGPETGRGEKLFF
15	-	TRBV6-1	TRBJ1-5	TRBD1	TGTGCCAGCAGTGAGGAGACAGGGGGTACAGGACCCCAGCATTTT	CASSEETGGTGPQHF
14	-	TRBV5-5	TRBJ1-1	-	TGTGCCAGCAGCTTGGTTCAGTTGAACACTGAAGCTTTCTTT	CASSLVQLNTEAFF
13	-	TRBV9	TRBJ2-7	TRBD2	TGTGCCAGCAGCGCGGGGACTAGTCAGGAGCAGTACTTC	CASSAGTSQEQYF
13	-	TRBV5-1	TRBJ1-2	TRBD1	TGCGCCAGCAGCAGAGACAGGGAGGGTGGCTACACCTTC	CASSRDREGGYTF
15	-	TRBV20-1	TRBJ1-5	-	TGCAGTGCTAGTAGGTACGCTCAAAGCAATCAGCCCCAGCATTTT	CSASRYAQSNQPQHF
14	-	TRBV19	TRBJ1-2	-	TGTGCCAGTACCCCCACCCAGGGTAGCTATGGCTACACCTTC	CASTPTQGSYGYTF
14	-	TRBV11-2	TRBJ1-3	-	TGTGCCAGCAACCGACCGACCTCTGGAAACACCATATATTTT	CASNRPTSGNTIYF
17	-	TRBV10-3	TRBJ1-2	TRBD1	TGTGCCATCAGTGAGTTGCCCCCGGGACAGGGTGCCTATGGCTACACCTTC	CAISELPPGQGAYGYTF
15	-	TRBV6-5	TRBJ1-1	-	TGTGCCAGCAGTTACGAGGGGGGGGTTAACACTGAAGCTTTCTTT	CASSYEGGVNTEAFF
12	once	TRBV6-6	TRBJ2-7	-	TGTGCCAGCAGTTCCGTCCCGGGGGAGCAGTACTTC	CASSSVPGEQYF
14	-	TRBV6-5	TRBJ1-2	-	TGTGCCAGTTCGGGACCTACGACTAACTATGGCTACACCTTC	CASSGPTTNYGYTF